This T cell receptor (beta chain) is drawn from a study of blood T cell repertoires in COVID-19. Germline CDR1 reads MNHEY; CDR2 reads SVGEGT. Trimming shortened V by 2 bases and J by 1 base, and 19 bases separated the two germline ends. The length of the CDR3 is 18 residues. Only one count was recorded for this clone. Only in-frame clones appear in the TCRdb table, and some are missing; sequencing was by immunoSEQ multiplex PCR. In the table there are approximately 150,000 clones, 84% of which are singletons. Sequenced sample: peripheral blood. The sequence was collected from a woman over 75 with COVID-19, enrolled during active disease. J is TRBJ2-3 and V is TRBV6-2 or TRBV6-3; D is perhaps TRBD2 (7 bases). The DNA for the CDR3 is TGTGCCAGCAGTTACACCCCGTGGGCGGGGGCCCGCACAGATACGCAGTATTTT. It yields the protein CASSYTPWAGARTDTQYF.